This TCR beta chain originates from a study of regulatory T cells in long-lasting Graves disease. Per germline, CDR1 MRHNA and CDR2 SNTAGT. This CDR3 contains 15 residues. Time point specified: newly diagnosed GD, antithyroid drugs for less than 3 months. Extracted PBMC RNA gave rise to the TCR library. This clonotype was observed a handful of times. The junction departs from the called germline gene at one end, perhaps through a read error. TCR beta libraries were built with iRepertoire HTBI primers and Arm-PCR of CDR3 regions. TCRdb recomputed calls from the multiplex PCR reads with MiXCR, one row per CDR3 protein. The data contain more than 450,000 distinct CDR3 sequences, under 20% of them seen just once; the ten biggest clones take up 9% to 15%. This sample also appeared in a second study, on T cells in Graves' hyperthyroidism and ophthalmopathy.

Source: peripheral blood mononuclear cells (PBMCs), taken at new diagnosis, from a patient treated with antithyroid drugs. The receptor comes from a man aged 35 to 55 with Graves disease. The chain joins TRBV6-4 to TRBJ2-5; D gene ambiguous. For the CDR3, the DNA is TGTGCTAGCAGTGACTCAAGCCTGTACCAAGAGACCCAGTACTTC. Amino acids: CASSDSSLYQETQYF.